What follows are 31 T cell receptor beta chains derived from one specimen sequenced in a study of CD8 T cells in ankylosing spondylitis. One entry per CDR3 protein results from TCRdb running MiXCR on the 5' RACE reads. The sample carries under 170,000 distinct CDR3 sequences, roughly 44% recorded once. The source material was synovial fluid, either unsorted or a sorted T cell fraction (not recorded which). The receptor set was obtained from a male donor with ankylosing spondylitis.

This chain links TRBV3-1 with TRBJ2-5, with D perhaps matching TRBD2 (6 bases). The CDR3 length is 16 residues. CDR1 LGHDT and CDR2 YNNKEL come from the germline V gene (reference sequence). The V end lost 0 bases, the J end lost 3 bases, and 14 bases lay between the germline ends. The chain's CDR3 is CASSQDWLAWEETQYF. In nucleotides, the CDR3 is TGTGCCAGCAGCCAAGATTGGCTAGCGTGGGAAGAGACCCAGTACTTC.

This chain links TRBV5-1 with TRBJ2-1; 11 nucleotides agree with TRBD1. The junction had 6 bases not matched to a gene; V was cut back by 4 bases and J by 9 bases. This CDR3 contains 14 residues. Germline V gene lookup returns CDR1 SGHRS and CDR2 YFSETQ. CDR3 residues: CASSPGQGVIEQFF. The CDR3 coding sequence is TGCGCCAGCAGCCCGGGACAGGGGGTAATTGAGCAGTTCTTC.

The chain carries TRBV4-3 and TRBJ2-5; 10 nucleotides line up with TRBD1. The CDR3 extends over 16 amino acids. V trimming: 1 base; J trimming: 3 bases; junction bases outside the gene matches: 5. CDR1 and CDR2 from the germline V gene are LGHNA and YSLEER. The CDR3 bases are TGCGCCAGCAGCCAAGCTCCGGGACAGGGGAAAGAGACCCAGTACTTC. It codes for CASSQAPGQGKETQYF.

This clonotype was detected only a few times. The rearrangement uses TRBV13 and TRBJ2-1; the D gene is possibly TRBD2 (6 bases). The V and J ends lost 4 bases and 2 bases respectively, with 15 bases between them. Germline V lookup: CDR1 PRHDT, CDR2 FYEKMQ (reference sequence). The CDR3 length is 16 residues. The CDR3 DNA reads TGTGCCAGCAGCTCCGCCGCAGGGAGGCCCTACAATGAGCAGTTCTTC. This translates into CASSSAAGRPYNEQFF.

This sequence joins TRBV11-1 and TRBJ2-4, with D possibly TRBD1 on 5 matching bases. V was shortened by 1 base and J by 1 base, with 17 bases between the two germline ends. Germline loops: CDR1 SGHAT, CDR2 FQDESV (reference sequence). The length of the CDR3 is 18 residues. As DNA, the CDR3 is TGTGCCAGCAGCTTAGGCGGCACCAGGGATTGGGCCAAAAACATTCAGTACTTC. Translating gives CASSLGGTRDWAKNIQYF.

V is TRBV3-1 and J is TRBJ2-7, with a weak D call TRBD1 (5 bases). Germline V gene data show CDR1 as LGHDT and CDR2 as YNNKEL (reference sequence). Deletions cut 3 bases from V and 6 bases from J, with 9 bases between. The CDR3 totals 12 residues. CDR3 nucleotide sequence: TGTGCCAGCAGCCAGGGGCCAGGCGAGCAGTACTTC. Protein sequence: CASSQGPGEQYF.

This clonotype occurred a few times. DNA of the CDR3: TGTGCCAGCAGCAAGAGGGGACAGGCTCCCTATGGCTACACCTTC. This encodes CASSKRGQAPYGYTF. This chain joins TRBV14 and TRBJ1-2, with TRBD1 matching 8 bases. Germline assignment: CDR1 SGHDN and CDR2 FVKESK. CDR3 length equals 15 residues. V was pared by 5 bases and J by 4 bases, with 9 bases of the junction left unmatched.

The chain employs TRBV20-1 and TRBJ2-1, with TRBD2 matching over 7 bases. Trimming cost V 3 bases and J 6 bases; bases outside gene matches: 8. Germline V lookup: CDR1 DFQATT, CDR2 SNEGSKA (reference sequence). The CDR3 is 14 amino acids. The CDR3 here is CSASRGLFSNEQFF. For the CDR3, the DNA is TGCAGTGCTAGCCGGGGACTATTTTCCAATGAGCAGTTCTTC.

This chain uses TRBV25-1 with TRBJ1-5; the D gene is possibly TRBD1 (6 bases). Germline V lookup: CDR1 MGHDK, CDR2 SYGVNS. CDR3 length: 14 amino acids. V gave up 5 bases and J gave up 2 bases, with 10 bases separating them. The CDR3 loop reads CASSPGHGNQPQHF. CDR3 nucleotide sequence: TGTGCCAGCAGTCCGGGACACGGCAATCAGCCCCAGCATTTT.

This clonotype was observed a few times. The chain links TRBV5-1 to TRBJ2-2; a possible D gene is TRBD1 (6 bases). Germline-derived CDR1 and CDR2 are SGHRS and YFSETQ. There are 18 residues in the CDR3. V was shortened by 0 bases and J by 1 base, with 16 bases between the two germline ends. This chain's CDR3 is CASSLVQGFTKNTGELFF. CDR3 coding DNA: TGCGCCAGCAGCTTGGTTCAGGGGTTCACCAAGAACACCGGGGAGCTGTTTTTT.

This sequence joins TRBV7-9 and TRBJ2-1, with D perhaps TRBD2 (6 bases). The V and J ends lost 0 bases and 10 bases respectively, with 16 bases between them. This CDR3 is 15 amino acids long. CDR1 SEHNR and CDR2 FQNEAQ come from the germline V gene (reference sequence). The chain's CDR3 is CASSLAAGPSGEQFF. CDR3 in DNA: TGTGCCAGCAGCTTAGCGGCGGGGCCGTCTGGAGAGCAGTTCTTC. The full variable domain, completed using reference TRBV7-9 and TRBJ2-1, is DTGVSQNPRHKITKRGQNVTFRCDPISEHNRLYWYRQTLGQGPEFLTYFQNEAQLEKSRLLSDRFSAERPKGSFSTLEIQRTEQGDSAMYLCASSLAAGPSGEQFFGPGTRLTVL.

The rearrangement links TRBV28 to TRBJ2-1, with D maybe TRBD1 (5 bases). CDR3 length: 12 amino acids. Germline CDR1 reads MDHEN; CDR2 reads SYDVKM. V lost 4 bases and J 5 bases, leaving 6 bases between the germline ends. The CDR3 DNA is TGTGCCAGCAGTTCAGGGAACAATGAGCAGTTCTTC. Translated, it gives CASSSGNNEQFF.

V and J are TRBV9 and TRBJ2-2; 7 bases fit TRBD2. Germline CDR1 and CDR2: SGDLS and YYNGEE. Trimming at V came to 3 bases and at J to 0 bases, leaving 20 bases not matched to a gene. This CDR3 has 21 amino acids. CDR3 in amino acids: CASSGPSSVEGGTANTGELFF. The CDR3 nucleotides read TGTGCCAGCAGCGGCCCCTCGTCGGTGGAGGGAGGGACCGCGAACACCGGGGAGCTGTTTTTT.

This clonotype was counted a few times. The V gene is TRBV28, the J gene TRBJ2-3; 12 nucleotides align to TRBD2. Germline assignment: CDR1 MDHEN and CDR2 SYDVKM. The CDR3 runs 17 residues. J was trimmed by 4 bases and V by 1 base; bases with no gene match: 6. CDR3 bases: TGTGCCAGCAGTTTATTCGGGACTAGCGGGTGGGCAGATACGCAGTATTTT. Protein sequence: CASSLFGTSGWADTQYF.

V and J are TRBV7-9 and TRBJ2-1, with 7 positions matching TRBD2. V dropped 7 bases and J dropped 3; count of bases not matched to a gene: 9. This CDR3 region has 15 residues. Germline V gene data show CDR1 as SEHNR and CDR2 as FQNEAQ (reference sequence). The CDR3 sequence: CASIQSGADYNEQFF. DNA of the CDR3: TGTGCCAGCATACAAAGCGGGGCCGACTACAATGAGCAGTTCTTC.

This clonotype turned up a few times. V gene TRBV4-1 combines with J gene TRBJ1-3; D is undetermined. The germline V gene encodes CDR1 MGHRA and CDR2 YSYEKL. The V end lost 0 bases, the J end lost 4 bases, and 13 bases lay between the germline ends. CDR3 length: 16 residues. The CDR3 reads CASSQDSETPGNTIYF. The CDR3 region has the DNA TGCGCCAGCAGCCAAGACTCAGAGACTCCCGGAAACACCATATATTTT.

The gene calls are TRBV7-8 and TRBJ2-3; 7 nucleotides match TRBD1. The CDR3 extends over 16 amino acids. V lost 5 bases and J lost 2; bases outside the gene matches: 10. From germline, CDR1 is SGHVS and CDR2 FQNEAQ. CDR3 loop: CASSVDRASHTDTQYF. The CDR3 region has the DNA TGTGCCAGCAGCGTCGACAGGGCCAGCCACACAGATACGCAGTATTTT.

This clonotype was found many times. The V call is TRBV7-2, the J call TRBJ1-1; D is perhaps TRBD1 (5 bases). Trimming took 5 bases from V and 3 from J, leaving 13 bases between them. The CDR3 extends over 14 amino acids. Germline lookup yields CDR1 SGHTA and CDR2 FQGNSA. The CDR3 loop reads CASSPVGGYTEAFF. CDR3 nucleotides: TGTGCCAGCAGCCCTGTCGGGGGATACACTGAAGCTTTCTTT.

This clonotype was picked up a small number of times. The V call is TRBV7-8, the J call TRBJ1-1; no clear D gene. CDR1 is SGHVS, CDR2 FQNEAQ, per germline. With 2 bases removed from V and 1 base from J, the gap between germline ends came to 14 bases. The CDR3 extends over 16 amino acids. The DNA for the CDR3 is TGTGCCAGCAGCTTACATTTCATTCAGGAGAACACTGAAGCTTTCTTT. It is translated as CASSLHFIQENTEAFF.

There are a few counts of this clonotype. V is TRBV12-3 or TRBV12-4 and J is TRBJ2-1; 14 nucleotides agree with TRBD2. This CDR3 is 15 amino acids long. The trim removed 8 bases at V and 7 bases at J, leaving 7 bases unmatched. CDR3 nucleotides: TGTGCCAGCCGCGGGACTAGCGGGAGAGATAATGAGCAGTTCTTC. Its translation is CASRGTSGRDNEQFF.

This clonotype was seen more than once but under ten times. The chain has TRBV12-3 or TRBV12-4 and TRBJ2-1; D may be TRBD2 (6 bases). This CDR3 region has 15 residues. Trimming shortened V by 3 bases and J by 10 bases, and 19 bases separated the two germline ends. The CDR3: CASSFRETTRPEQFF. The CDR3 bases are TGTGCCAGCAGTTTTCGGGAGACCACCCGCCCAGAGCAGTTCTTC.

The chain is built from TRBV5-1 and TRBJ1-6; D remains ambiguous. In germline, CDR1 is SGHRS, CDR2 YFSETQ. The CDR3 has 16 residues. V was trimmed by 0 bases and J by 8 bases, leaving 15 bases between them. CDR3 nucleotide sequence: TGCGCCAGCAGCTTGGGGTGGACCCTTTGGGATTCACCCCTCCACTTT. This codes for CASSLGWTLWDSPLHF.

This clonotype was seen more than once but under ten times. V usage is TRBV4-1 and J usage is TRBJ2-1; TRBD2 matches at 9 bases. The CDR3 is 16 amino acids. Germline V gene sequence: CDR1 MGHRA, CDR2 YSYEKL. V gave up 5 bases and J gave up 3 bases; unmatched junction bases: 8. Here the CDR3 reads CASSDILAGSYNEQFF. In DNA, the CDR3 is TGCGCCAGCAGCGACATACTAGCGGGTAGCTACAATGAGCAGTTCTTC.

The CDR3 here is CATSGDSNSYEQYF. The CDR3 bases are TGTGCCACCAGCGGCGACAGTAACTCCTACGAGCAGTACTTC. The chain links TRBV15 to TRBJ2-7; TRBD1 is a possible D gene (5 bases). CDR3 length: 14 amino acids. Trimming took off 5 bases at V and 0 bases at J, with 11 bases between the two ends. Germline values: CDR1 LNHNV, CDR2 YYDKDF (reference sequence).

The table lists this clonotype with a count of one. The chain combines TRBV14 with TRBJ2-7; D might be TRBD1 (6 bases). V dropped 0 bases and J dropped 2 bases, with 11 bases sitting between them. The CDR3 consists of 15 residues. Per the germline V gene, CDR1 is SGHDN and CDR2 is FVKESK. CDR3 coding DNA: TGTGCCAGCAGCCAAGATTGGGGGCAAGCCTACGAGCAGTACTTC. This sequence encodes CASSQDWGQAYEQYF.

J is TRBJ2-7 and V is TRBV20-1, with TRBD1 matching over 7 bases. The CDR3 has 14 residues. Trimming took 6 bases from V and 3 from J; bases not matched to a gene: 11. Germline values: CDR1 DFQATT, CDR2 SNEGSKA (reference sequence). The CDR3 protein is CSASAGTDFYEQYF. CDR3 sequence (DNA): TGCAGTGCCTCGGCCGGGACAGACTTCTACGAGCAGTACTTC.

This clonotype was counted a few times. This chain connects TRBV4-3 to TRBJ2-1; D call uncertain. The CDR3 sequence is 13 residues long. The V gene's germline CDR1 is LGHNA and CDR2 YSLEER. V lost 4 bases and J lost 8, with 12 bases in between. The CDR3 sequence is CASSLRPWDEQFF. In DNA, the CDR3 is TGCGCCAGCAGCCTACGTCCCTGGGATGAGCAGTTCTTC.

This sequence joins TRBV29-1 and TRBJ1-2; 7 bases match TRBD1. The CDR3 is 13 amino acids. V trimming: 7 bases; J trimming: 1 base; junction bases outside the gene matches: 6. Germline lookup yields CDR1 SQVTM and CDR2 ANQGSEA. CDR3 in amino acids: CSAKGTVNYGYTF. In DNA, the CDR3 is TGCAGCGCCAAAGGGACAGTTAACTATGGCTACACCTTC.

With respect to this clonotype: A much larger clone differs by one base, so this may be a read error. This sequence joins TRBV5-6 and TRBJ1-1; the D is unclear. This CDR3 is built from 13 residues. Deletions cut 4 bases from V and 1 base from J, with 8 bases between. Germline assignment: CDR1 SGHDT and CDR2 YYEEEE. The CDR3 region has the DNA TGTGCCAGCAGCCCGACACCGAACACTGAAGCTTTCTTT. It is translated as CASSPTPNTEAFF.

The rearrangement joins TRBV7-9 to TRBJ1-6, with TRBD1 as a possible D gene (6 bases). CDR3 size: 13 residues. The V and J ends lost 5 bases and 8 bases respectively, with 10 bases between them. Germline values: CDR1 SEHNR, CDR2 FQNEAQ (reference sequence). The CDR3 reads CASSNNRDSPLHF. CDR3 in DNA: TGTGCCAGCAGCAATAACAGGGATTCACCCCTCCACTTT.

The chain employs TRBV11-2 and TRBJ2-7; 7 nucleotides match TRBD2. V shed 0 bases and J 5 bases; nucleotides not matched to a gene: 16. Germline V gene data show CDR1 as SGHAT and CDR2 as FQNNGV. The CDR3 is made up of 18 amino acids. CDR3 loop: CASSLDPTSVITWDEQYF. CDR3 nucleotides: TGTGCCAGCAGCTTAGACCCTACTAGCGTTATTACGTGGGACGAGCAGTACTTC.